The clone carrying this T cell receptor beta chain appeared many times. The antigen remains unidentified. This entry belongs to a study of T cells in Graves' hyperthyroidism and ophthalmopathy. Amplification of TCR beta CDR3 regions used RNA as the template. Initially, a first-round RT-PCR of the TCR CDR3 employed the HTBI primer set. MiXCR, run by TCRdb on the multiplex PCR reads, gives a single entry per CDR3 protein. The repertoire holds about 420,000 distinct CDR3 sequences, with roughly an eighth as singletons. The CDR3 loop spans 16 amino acids. Germline V gene data show CDR1 as SGHTA and CDR2 as FQGNSA. The V segment lost 5 bases and the J segment 5 bases; nucleotides outside the gene matches: 10. Study-wide results and caveats: Most expanded thyroid clonotypes above 0.001 recurred in blood. Ophthalmopathy got predicted by the model a median approximately 6.4 months before its onset.

The receptor's source is a woman in her late teens or twenties with Graves' hyperthyroidism. This chain connects TRBV7-2 to TRBJ2-1, with 9 positions matching TRBD1. The sample consisted of blood. The CDR3 DNA sequence: TGTGCCAGCAGCAACAGGGACAGGGTCATTAACAATGAGCAGTTCTTC. It is translated as CASSNRDRVINNEQFF.